These 22 T cell receptor beta chains share one sample of origin, sequenced in a study of T cell changes during pregnancy in multiple sclerosis. Generated by immunoSEQ multiplex PCR, the TCRdb table keeps only in-frame clones and is missing some. The repertoire holds roughly 57,000 clones, with about 92% as singletons. The source was CD4+ T cells from peripheral blood mononuclear cells, collected after pregnancy. These receptors all stem from a female donor with multiple sclerosis, enrolled in a pregnancy study.

This sequence joins TRBV7-2 and TRBJ1-4; D remains ambiguous. The germline gives CDR1 SGHTA, CDR2 FQGNSA. This CDR3 spans 15 amino acids. The germline V and J ends were trimmed by 5 bases and 0 bases, with 10 bases remaining between them. CDR3 sequence: CASSPSPSTNEKLFF. CDR3 nucleotides: TGTGCCAGCAGCCCCAGTCCTTCAACTAATGAAAAACTGTTTTTT.

This chain connects TRBV5-1 to TRBJ2-1; D is possibly TRBD1 (6 bases). Germline V lookup: CDR1 SGHRS, CDR2 YFSETQ. This CDR3 is 15 amino acids long. Trimming took 4 bases from V and 1 from J, leaving 12 bases between them. The CDR3 DNA reads TGCGCCAGCAGCGTGACCAGGGGTTCCTACAATGAGCAGTTCTTC. Protein product: CASSVTRGSYNEQFF.

The gene calls are TRBV7-2 and TRBJ2-2; D remains unclear. CDR3 length: 13 residues. Germline V gene data show CDR1 as SGHTA and CDR2 as FQGNSA. Between the trimmed V and J ends, which lost 2 bases and 6 bases, there was a span of 7 bases. The chain's CDR3 is CASSLTPAGELFF. DNA for the CDR3: TGTGCCAGCAGCTTAACGCCGGCCGGGGAGCTGTTTTTT.

The rearrangement links TRBV30 to TRBJ2-5, with D possibly being TRBD1 (7 bases). This CDR3 has 14 residues. Between the trimmed V and J ends, which lost 5 bases and 5 bases, there was a span of 18 bases. Germline lookup yields CDR1 GTSNPN and CDR2 SVGIG (reference sequence). The CDR3 nucleotides read TGTGCCTGGGGGCCCGGGCAGGGGGGCGAGACCCAGTACTTC. As protein: CAWGPGQGGETQYF.

The table lists this clone with a count of one. This chain connects TRBV7-6 to TRBJ1-4; D is undetermined. CDR1 and CDR2 (germline): SGHVS, FNYEAQ. This CDR3 is built from 13 residues. V was trimmed by 6 bases and J by 8 bases, leaving 13 bases between them. This CDR3 reads CASRYEPREKLFF. DNA for the CDR3: TGTGCCAGCAGATACGAGCCCCGAGAAAAACTGTTTTTT.

The genes are TRBV27 and TRBJ1-2; 9 bases agree with TRBD1. Germline V gives CDR1 MNHEY, CDR2 SMNVEV (reference sequence). Trimming removed 3 bases from V and 8 bases from J; junction bases left unmatched: 7. The CDR3 is 14 amino acids. The CDR3 bases are TGTGCCAGCAGTTTTAGGACAGGGGTCGGAGGCTACACCTTC. Translation gives CASSFRTGVGGYTF.

V is TRBV7-3 and J is TRBJ1-2, with D perhaps matching TRBD1 (6 bases). The CDR3 is 17 amino acids. CDR1 SGHTA and CDR2 FQGTGA come from the germline V gene. The V end was cut by 5 bases, the J end by 4 bases, with 23 bases between. The CDR3 loop is CASSPSRPDSAVYGYTF. CDR3 DNA sequence: TGTGCCAGCAGCCCTTCCCGGCCGGACAGTGCCGTCTATGGCTACACCTTC.

The chain has TRBV5-6 and TRBJ1-6, with 9 positions matching TRBD1. The CDR3 extends over 16 amino acids. Germline trimming cut 4 bases from V and 9 bases from J; bases unmatched to any gene: 11. CDR1 is SGHDT and CDR2 is YYEEEE in the germline V gene. CDR3 amino acids: CASSLYWTGESSPLHF. In DNA form, the CDR3 reads TGTGCCAGCAGCCTATACTGGACAGGGGAGTCTTCACCCCTCCACTTT.

The chain recombines TRBV7-2 with TRBJ2-3; perhaps TRBD2 as D (6 bases). Germline V gene lookup returns CDR1 SGHTA and CDR2 FQGNSA. This CDR3 has 15 residues. Trimming left V 4 bases short and J 4 bases short, with 15 bases between. This CDR3 reads CASSSLLSGSDTQYF. CDR3 nucleotide sequence: TGTGCCAGCAGCTCCTTACTTAGCGGTTCAGATACGCAGTATTTT.

The chain employs TRBV10-3 and TRBJ2-5; D is perhaps TRBD2 (6 bases). CDR3 size: 13 residues. Germline V gene data show CDR1 as ENHRY and CDR2 as SYGVKD. The germline V and J ends were trimmed by 3 bases and 5 bases, with 10 bases remaining between them. The CDR3 nucleotides are TGTGCCATCAGTGACAGCGGAGGGGAGACCCAGTACTTC. This codes for CAISDSGGETQYF.

The sample holds one count of this clone. V is TRBV6-9 and J is TRBJ1-3, with TRBD1 as a possible D gene (5 bases). Germline V CDR1 and CDR2: MNHGY, SVAAGI. CDR3 length equals 17 residues. Trimming shortened V by 2 bases and J by 4 bases, and 18 bases separated the two germline ends. CDR3 sequence reads: CASSYPQAGYKGNTIYF. DNA of the CDR3: TGTGCCAGCAGTTATCCTCAAGCAGGGTATAAGGGAAACACCATATATTTT.

The chain has TRBV7-9 and TRBJ2-1, with TRBD2 identical over 7 bases. Germline V CDR1 and CDR2: SEHNR, FQNEAQ (reference sequence). J lost 7 bases, V lost 5 bases, and 8 bases had no gene match. The CDR3 extends over 14 amino acids. Here the CDR3 DNA reads TGTGCCAGCAGCCCCCTGGGGGGGGGAAATGAGCAGTTCTTC. It encodes CASSPLGGGNEQFF.

The chain has TRBV5-1 and TRBJ2-1, with D possibly TRBD1 on 6 matching bases. The V end lost 1 base, the J end lost 8 bases, and 10 bases lay between the germline ends. The CDR3 loop spans 13 amino acids. Germline V lookup: CDR1 SGHRS, CDR2 YFSETQ. The CDR3 here is CASSLYRDDEQFF. In nucleotides, the CDR3 is TGCGCCAGCAGCTTGTACAGGGACGATGAGCAGTTCTTC.

The chain is built from TRBV2 and TRBJ1-5; D not resolved. The CDR3 is 15 residues long. Trimming cost V 4 bases and J 0 bases, with 10 bases left between them. Germline CDR1 SNHLY, CDR2 FYNNEI. The CDR3 DNA sequence: TGTGCCAGCAGTGTTGAGGCGGCTAGCAATCAGCCCCAGCATTTT. Amino acid sequence: CASSVEAASNQPQHF.

The rearrangement links TRBV9 to TRBJ2-7; 7 bases line up with TRBD1. V lost 0 bases, J lost 4 bases, and 4 bases stayed unmatched. The CDR3 loop spans 14 amino acids. Germline V lookup: CDR1 SGDLS, CDR2 YYNGEE. The chain's CDR3 is CASSVGGGRYEQYF. Here the CDR3 DNA reads TGTGCCAGCAGCGTAGGAGGGGGCCGATACGAGCAGTACTTC.

This clone was recorded once. The chain recombines TRBV6-4 with TRBJ2-7, with 8 bases identical to TRBD2. Germline V gene data show CDR1 as MRHNA and CDR2 as SNTAGT. The CDR3 totals 15 residues. V was clipped by 2 bases and J by 1 base; unmatched bases: 4. Written as DNA, the CDR3 is TGTGCCAGCAGTGACCGGGCTAGCGGGTCCTACGAGCAGTACTTC. Residues: CASSDRASGSYEQYF.

The chain joins TRBV6-1 to TRBJ2-3; perhaps TRBD2 as D (5 bases). The CDR3 extends over 14 amino acids. CDR1 and CDR2 (germline): MNHNS, SASEGT. The V end lost 8 bases, the J end lost 0 bases, and 12 bases lay between the germline ends. Here the CDR3 reads CASHTRGSTDTQYF. The CDR3 coding sequence is TGTGCCAGCCACACTAGAGGCAGCACAGATACGCAGTATTTT.

This rearrangement joins TRBV5-3 to TRBJ2-3; D perhaps matches TRBD2 (5 bases). TRBV5-3 is filed as an ORF, its function uncertain. V was clipped by 4 bases and J by 6 bases, with 6 bases between them. The CDR3 consists of 11 residues. The CDR3 reads CARSPGDTQYF. DNA for the CDR3: TGTGCCAGAAGCCCGGGGGATACGCAGTATTTT.

This chain uses TRBV18 with TRBJ2-3; D is undetermined. The V and J ends lost 2 bases and 2 bases respectively, with 8 bases between them. Germline CDR1 KGHSH, CDR2 LQKENI. The CDR3 length is 14 residues. The DNA of the CDR3 is TGTGCCAGCTCACCAGCGGTTTCCACAGATACGCAGTATTTT. It yields the protein CASSPAVSTDTQYF.

The V gene is TRBV15, the J gene TRBJ1-2, with TRBD1 identical over 7 bases. The J segment lost 4 bases and the V segment lost 0 bases, leaving 8 bases of the junction unmatched. The CDR3 contains 16 residues. Germline-derived CDR1 and CDR2 are LNHNV and YYDKDF (reference sequence). CDR3 DNA: TGTGCCACCAGCAGAGATCCGACAGGGCCCCTCTATGGCTACACCTTC. Translating it yields CATSRDPTGPLYGYTF. The full variable domain, in which reference TRBV15 and TRBJ1-2 provide the parts outside the CDR3, is DAMVIQNPRYQVTQFGKPVTLSCSQTLNHNVMYWYQQKSSQAPKLLFHYYDKDFNNEADTPDNFQSRRPNTSFCFLDIRSPGLGDTAMYLCATSRDPTGPLYGYTFGSGTRLTVV.

CDR3 protein: CASSLLLAGPNEQFF. CDR3 coding DNA: TGTGCCAGCAGCTTGTTACTAGCGGGGCCCAATGAGCAGTTCTTC. This sequence joins TRBV5-6 and TRBJ2-1, with 10 nucleotides matching TRBD2. The germline V gene has CDR1 SGHDT and CDR2 YYEEEE. The ends lost 1 base at V and 6 bases at J; junction bases unmatched: 4. The CDR3 totals 15 residues.

The table lists this clone with a few counts. This sequence joins TRBV19 and TRBJ2-2; weak D call: TRBD2 (6 bases). CDR1 and CDR2 from the germline V gene are LNHDA and SQIVND (reference sequence). The CDR3 contains 15 residues. Trimming removed 5 bases from V and 7 bases from J, with 17 bases in between. Here the CDR3 reads CASSHWREGNGELFF. The CDR3, as DNA: TGTGCCAGTAGTCATTGGAGGGAAGGGAACGGGGAGCTGTTTTTT. The full variable domain, completed using reference TRBV19 and TRBJ2-2, is DGGITQSPKYLFRKEGQNVTLSCEQNLNHDAMYWYRQDPGQGLRLIYYSQIVNDFQKGDIAEGYSVSREKKESFPLTVTSAQKNPTAFYLCASSHWREGNGELFFGEGSRLTVL.